This is a list of T cell receptor beta chains from one sample in a study of human T cells and chemical hapten exposure. MiXCR, applied by TCRdb to the RACE reads, yields one record per CDR3 protein. The sample lists under 130,000 distinct CDR3 sequences; under 40% were seen once. The starting material was whole blood, obtained in connection with sensitization to the hapten diphenylcyclopropenone (DPC). Every receptor here comes from a man aged 40-49 years with alopecia areata. Some clones in this sample may be carry-over from other donors' samples. Both conserved end residues are part of each CDR3. Fields, in order: clone size, CDR3 length, D gene, J gene, V gene, CDR3 DNA, CDR3 protein. The D gene is left open where the match is weak. Rows may omit the clone size; those that give it use once, few, many or a size class.

.,11,.,TRBJ2-5,TRBV20-1,TGCAGTGCTAGATTCGAGGTTGCCCAGTACTTC,CSARFEVAQYF
.,13,.,TRBJ1-2,TRBV27,TGTGCCAGCAGTTTACGAGAGGGCTATGGCTACACCTTC,CASSLREGYGYTF
.,13,TRBD1,TRBJ1-5,TRBV6-2/TRBV6-3,TGTGCCAGCACCACAGGGGGCAATCAGCCCCAGCATTTT,CASTTGGNQPQHF
.,16,.,TRBJ2-2,TRBV12-3/TRBV12-4,TGTGCCAGCGAAGATCCCCAAGAGGCGAACACCGGGGAGCTGTTTTTT,CASEDPQEANTGELFF
.,17,.,TRBJ2-1,TRBV6-5,TGTGCCAGCAGTTACCTCACGGCGCTCAGCTCCTACAATGAGCAGTTCTTC,CASSYLTALSSYNEQFF
few,19,TRBD2,TRBJ2-1,TRBV30,TGTGCCTGGACCTCCGCGGGTAGCGGGGCAACTACGGGCTACAATGAGCAGTTCTTC,CAWTSAGSGATTGYNEQFF
.,17,.,TRBJ1-1,TRBV7-2,TGTGCCAGCAGCGTTAACCACAGGGCAGGTGGGAACACTGAAGCTTTCTTT,CASSVNHRAGGNTEAFF
.,18,TRBD2,TRBJ2-3,TRBV28,TGTGCCAGCAGTGGGGTACTGGGACTAGCGGGAGTTGGAGATACGCAGTATTTT,CASSGVLGLAGVGDTQYF
few,17,.,TRBJ2-1,TRBV13,TGTGCCAGCAGCTGGGTGGCGGTCGGGAGATCCAGCAATGAGCAGTTCTTC,CASSWVAVGRSSNEQFF
.,14,.,TRBJ1-5,TRBV6-6,TGTGCCAGCAGTACGAGACAGGGCAATCAGCCCCAGCATTTT,CASSTRQGNQPQHF
.,15,TRBD1,TRBJ2-3,TRBV12-3/TRBV12-4,TGTGCCAGCAGCCTCACAGGGGGCAGCGCAGATACGCAGTATTTT,CASSLTGGSADTQYF
.,14,.,TRBJ2-7,TRBV7-9,TGTGCCAGCAGCTCTTTAGACTCCTCCTACGAGCAGTACTTC,CASSSLDSSYEQYF
few,13,.,TRBJ2-5,TRBV4-3,TGCGCCAGCAGCCAAAACGGGCTAAGGGCCCAGTACTTC,CASSQNGLRAQYF
.,15,TRBD1,TRBJ1-5,TRBV24-1,TGTGCCACCAGTGACGCCGGGACAGACCGAGAGCCCCAGCATTTT,CATSDAGTDREPQHF
few,15,TRBD1,TRBJ2-5,TRBV6-6,TGTGCCAGCAGTTACTTGGACAGGGGGCAAGAGACCCAGTACTTC,CASSYLDRGQETQYF
.,16,TRBD2,TRBJ2-2,TRBV4-3,TGCGCCAGCAGCTCCCGGACTAGCGGGAGAAGCGGGGAGCTGTTTTTT,CASSSRTSGRSGELFF
many,14,TRBD1,TRBJ2-3,TRBV29-1,TGCAGCGCAAAGGACAGGGGGCTCGCAGATACGCAGTATTTT,CSAKDRGLADTQYF
.,16,.,TRBJ1-5,TRBV4-1,TGCGCCAGCAGCCAAGATTTTGGGCAGATCAATCAGCCCCAGCATTTT,CASSQDFGQINQPQHF
.,13,.,TRBJ1-1,TRBV7-8,TGTGCCAGCAGCTCCCTGAAAAGGAGTGAAGCTTTCTTT,CASSSLKRSEAFF
.,14,TRBD1,TRBJ2-7,TRBV28,TGTGCCAGCACCCCGGGACAGGTCTCCTACGAGCAGTACTTC,CASTPGQVSYEQYF
once,18,.,TRBJ2-6,TRBV6-1,TGTGCCAGCAGCTACACGATTACCAGGGGATCCGGGGCCAACGTCCTGACTTTC,CASSYTITRGSGANVLTF
few,12,TRBD1,TRBJ2-7,TRBV29-1,TGCAGCGTACGGACAGGGGGCTACGAGCAGTACTTC,CSVRTGGYEQYF
.,12,.,TRBJ2-4,TRBV30,TGTGCCTGGAGCCCCGCTGGAAACATTCAGTACTTC,CAWSPAGNIQYF
.,14,.,TRBJ1-2,TRBV3-1,TGTGCCAGCAGGACGAGCTACTCTAACTATGGCTACACCTTC,CASRTSYSNYGYTF
.,16,TRBD1,TRBJ2-4,TRBV25-1,TGTGCCAGCAGTGACTGGGGGACAGGGGGCATGGACATTCAGTACTTC,CASSDWGTGGMDIQYF
few,20,TRBD2,TRBJ2-1,TRBV29-1,TGCAGCGCCACTGAAACGGCTCTAGCGGGAACCTGGAGCTCCTACAATGAGCAGTTCTTC,CSATETALAGTWSSYNEQFF
.,16,.,TRBJ2-6,TRBV5-6,TGTGCCAGCAGCTTGATGATGGGGCGCGGGGCCAACGTCCTGACTTTC,CASSLMMGRGANVLTF
few,13,.,TRBJ2-5,TRBV21-1,TGTGCCAGCAGGGCTAGACAGGCAGAGACCCAGTACTTC,CASRARQAETQYF
.,14,.,TRBJ1-1,TRBV6-1,TGTGCCAGCAGTGAAGCGACAGTGAACACTGAAGCTTTCTTT,CASSEATVNTEAFF
few,14,.,TRBJ2-2,TRBV25-1,TGTGCCAGCAGTGAATATTATGGCCCCGGGGAGCTGTTTTTT,CASSEYYGPGELFF
.,16,TRBD2,TRBJ2-3,TRBV6-5,TGTGCCAGCAGTCAGAAAGCGGGAGAAGGCACAGATACGCAGTATTTT,CASSQKAGEGTDTQYF
.,15,TRBD2,TRBJ2-1,TRBV12-3/TRBV12-4,TGTGCCAGCAGAACCGGGACTAGCGGGCACAATGAGCAGTTCTTC,CASRTGTSGHNEQFF
few,15,TRBD1,TRBJ2-7,TRBV7-2,TGTGCCAGCAGCCTAGCGACAGGGGGCCAGTACGAGCAGTACTTC,CASSLATGGQYEQYF
many,14,TRBD2,TRBJ2-7,TRBV29-1,TGCAGCGTTGAAGTTAGCGGGAGCGGAGTCGAGCAGTACTTC,CSVEVSGSGVEQYF
few,16,TRBD1,TRBJ1-1,TRBV7-8,TGTGCCAGCAGCGCCAGACCACAGGGGGCTATTACTGAAGCTTTCTTT,CASSARPQGAITEAFF
.,13,.,TRBJ2-5,TRBV29-1,TGCAGCGTTGATTCTCAGATCCAAGAGACCCAGTACTTC,CSVDSQIQETQYF
.,16,.,TRBJ2-3,TRBV4-3,TGCGCCAGCAGCCAAGTGTCTAGCTCTGGGACAGATACGCAGTATTTT,CASSQVSSSGTDTQYF
few,16,.,TRBJ2-5,TRBV4-2,TGTGCCAGCAGCCAAGATATCCAGGGAGGCCAAGAGACCCAGTACTTC,CASSQDIQGGQETQYF
.,16,TRBD2,TRBJ2-3,TRBV2,TGTGCCAGCAGTGAATTTGCTAGCGGCCTCACAGATACGCAGTATTTT,CASSEFASGLTDTQYF
once,14,.,TRBJ2-1,TRBV12-3/TRBV12-4,TGTGCCAGCAGTGGAGACAGCTCCTACAATGAGCAGTTCTTC,CASSGDSSYNEQFF
few,11,.,TRBJ1-2,TRBV12-3/TRBV12-4,TGTGCCAGCAGTTTAGGGGAGGGCTACACCTTC,CASSLGEGYTF
.,17,TRBD2,TRBJ2-1,TRBV27,TGTGCCAGCAGGATGGGATTCGGCGGGAGGGGTTTAGATGAGCAGTTCTTC,CASRMGFGGRGLDEQFF
.,13,.,TRBJ2-7,TRBV7-2,TGTGCCAGCAGCTTCGGTCCTAGTATCGAGCAGTACTTC,CASSFGPSIEQYF